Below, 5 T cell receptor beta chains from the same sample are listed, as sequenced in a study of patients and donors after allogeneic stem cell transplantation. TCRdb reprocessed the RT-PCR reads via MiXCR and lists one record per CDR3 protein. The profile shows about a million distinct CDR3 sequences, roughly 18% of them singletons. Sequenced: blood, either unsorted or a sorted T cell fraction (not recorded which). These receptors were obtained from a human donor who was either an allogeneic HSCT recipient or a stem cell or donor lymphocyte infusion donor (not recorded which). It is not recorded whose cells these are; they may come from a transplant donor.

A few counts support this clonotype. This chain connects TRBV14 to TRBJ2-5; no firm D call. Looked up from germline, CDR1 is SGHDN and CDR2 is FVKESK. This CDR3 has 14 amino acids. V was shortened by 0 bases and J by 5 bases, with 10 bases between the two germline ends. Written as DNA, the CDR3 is TGTGCCAGCAGCCAAGATTCTAGTTGGGAGACCCAGTACTTC. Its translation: CASSQDSSWETQYF. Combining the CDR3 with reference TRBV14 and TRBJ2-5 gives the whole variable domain EAGVTQFPSHSVIEKGQTVTLRCDPISGHDNLYWYRRVMGKEIKFLLHFVKESKQDESGMPNNRFLAERTGGTYSTLKVQPAELEDSGVYFCASSQDSSWETQYFGPGTRLLVL.

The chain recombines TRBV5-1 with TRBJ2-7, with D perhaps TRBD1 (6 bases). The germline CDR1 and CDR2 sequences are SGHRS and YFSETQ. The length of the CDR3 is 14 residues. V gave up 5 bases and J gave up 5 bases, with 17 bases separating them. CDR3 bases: TGCGCCAGCAGGCAATCCGGGACACCTCACGAGCAGTACTTC. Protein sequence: CASRQSGTPHEQYF.

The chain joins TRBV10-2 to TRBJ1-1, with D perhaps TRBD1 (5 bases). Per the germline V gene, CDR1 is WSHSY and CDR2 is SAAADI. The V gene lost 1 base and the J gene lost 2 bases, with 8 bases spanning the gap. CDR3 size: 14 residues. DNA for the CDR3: TGCGCCAGCAGTGAGTGGGACCGTAACACTGAAGCTTTCTTT. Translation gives CASSEWDRNTEAFF.

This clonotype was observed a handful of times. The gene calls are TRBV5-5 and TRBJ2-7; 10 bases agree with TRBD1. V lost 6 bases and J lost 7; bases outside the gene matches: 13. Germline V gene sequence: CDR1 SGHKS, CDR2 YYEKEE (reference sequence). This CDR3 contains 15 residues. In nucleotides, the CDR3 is TGTGCCAGCACCCCCGGGACAGGGGAATTACGGGAGCAGTACTTC. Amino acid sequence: CASTPGTGELREQYF.

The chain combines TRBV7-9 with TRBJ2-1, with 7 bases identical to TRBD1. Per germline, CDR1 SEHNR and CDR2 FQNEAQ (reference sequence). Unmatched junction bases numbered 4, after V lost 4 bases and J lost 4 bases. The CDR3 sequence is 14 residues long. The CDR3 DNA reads TGTGCCAGCAGCTCTGGACAGGATTACAATGAGCAGTTCTTC. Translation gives CASSSGQDYNEQFF.